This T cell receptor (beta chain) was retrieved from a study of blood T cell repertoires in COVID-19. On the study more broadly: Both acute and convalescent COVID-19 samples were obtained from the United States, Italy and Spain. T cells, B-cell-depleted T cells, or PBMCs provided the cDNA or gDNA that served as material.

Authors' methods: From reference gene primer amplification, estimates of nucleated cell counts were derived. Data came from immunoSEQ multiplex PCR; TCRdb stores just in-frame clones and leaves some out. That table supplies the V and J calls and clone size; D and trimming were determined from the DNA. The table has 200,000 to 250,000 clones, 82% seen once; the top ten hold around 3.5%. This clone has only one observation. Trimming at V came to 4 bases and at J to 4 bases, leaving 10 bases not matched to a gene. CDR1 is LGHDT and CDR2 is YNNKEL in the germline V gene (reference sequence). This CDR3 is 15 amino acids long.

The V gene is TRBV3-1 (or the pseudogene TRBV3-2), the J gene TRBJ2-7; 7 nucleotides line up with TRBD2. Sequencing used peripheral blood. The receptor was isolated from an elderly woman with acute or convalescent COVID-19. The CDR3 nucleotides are TGTGCCAGCAGCCTCAATACGGGGGAGGGGTACGAGCAGTACTTC. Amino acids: CASSLNTGEGYEQYF.